These 29 T cell receptor beta chains originate from one sample sequenced in a study of cytomegalovirus exposure and HLA in healthy donors. Clones were read by immunoSEQ multiplex PCR, and TCRdb kept only the in-frame ones, dropping some. The sample lists about 150,000 clones; 86% were seen once. The sequenced sample consisted of PBMCs. The receptor source for this set is a human donor in good health.

The chain has TRBV6-1 and TRBJ2-7, with 8 bases identical to TRBD1. The CDR3 length is 17 residues. Germline lookup yields CDR1 MNHNS and CDR2 SASEGT. V trimming: 0 bases; J trimming: 2 bases; junction bases outside the gene matches: 9. CDR3 region: CASSEADGWTGTYEQYF. For the CDR3, the DNA is TGTGCCAGCAGTGAAGCCGACGGTTGGACAGGGACCTACGAGCAGTACTTC.

This sequence joins TRBV18 and TRBJ2-7; no firm D call. Germline V gene sequence: CDR1 KGHSH, CDR2 LQKENI. V was trimmed by 4 bases and J by 5 bases, leaving 9 bases between them. This CDR3 has 12 amino acids. The CDR3 region has the DNA TGTGCCAGCTCACTTGCGGCCAACGAGCAGTACTTC. As protein: CASSLAANEQYF.

This chain links TRBV5-1 with TRBJ1-2; D perhaps matches TRBD1 (5 bases). This CDR3 contains 15 residues. CDR1 SGHRS and CDR2 YFSETQ come from the germline V gene. Trimming took off 1 base at V and 8 bases at J, with 18 bases between the two ends. The CDR3 nucleotides read TGCGCCAGCAGCTTGATAAGTATGGGGCAGGACGGCTACACCTTC. It encodes CASSLISMGQDGYTF.

The gene calls are TRBV5-1 and TRBJ2-1, with D maybe TRBD2 (6 bases). V was cut by 5 bases and J by 8 bases, with 11 bases left in between. This CDR3 has 12 residues. Germline CDR1 reads SGHRS; CDR2 reads YFSETQ. This CDR3 is CASRAGIDEQFF. CDR3 DNA: TGCGCCAGCAGAGCGGGTATCGATGAGCAGTTCTTC.

This chain joins TRBV11-3 and TRBJ2-7, with 9 bases lining up with TRBD1. The germline V gene has CDR1 SGHNT and CDR2 YENEEA. After removal of 3 bases from V and 2 bases from J, the junction contained 2 bases not matched to a gene. There are 14 residues in the CDR3. The CDR3 protein is CASSLGQGAYEQYF. In DNA form, the CDR3 reads TGTGCCAGCAGCTTGGGACAGGGCGCCTACGAGCAGTACTTC. The full variable domain, with the rest looked up from reference TRBV11-3 and TRBJ2-7, is EAGVVQSPRYKIIEKKQPVAFWCNPISGHNTLYWYLQNLGQGPELLIRYENEEAVDDSQLPKDRFSAERLKGVDSTLKIQPAELGDSAVYLCASSLGQGAYEQYFGPGTRLTVT.

The rearrangement joins TRBV5-4 to TRBJ2-1; TRBD2 matches 10 bases. Looked up from germline, CDR1 is SGHNT and CDR2 is YYREEE (reference sequence). Trimming took 4 bases from V and 14 from J; bases not matched to a gene: 15. The CDR3 has 15 residues. CDR3 region: CASSLAASGRDREFF. The DNA of the CDR3 is TGTGCCAGCAGCCTTGCAGCCAGCGGGAGGGATAGAGAGTTCTTC.

The chain carries TRBV18 and TRBJ1-1; TRBD1 matches at 8 bases. The J segment lost 1 base and the V segment lost 5 bases, leaving 6 bases of the junction unmatched. The CDR3 length is 15 residues. CDR1 is KGHSH and CDR2 is LQKENI in the germline V gene. CDR3 region: CASSGRTGSNTEAFF. The CDR3 coding sequence is TGTGCCAGCTCAGGACGGACAGGGTCGAACACTGAAGCTTTCTTT.

The gene calls are TRBV2 and TRBJ2-5; 15 nucleotides align to TRBD2. The CDR3 consists of 15 residues. The germline V gene encodes CDR1 SNHLY and CDR2 FYNNEI. The junction had 2 bases not matched to a gene; V was cut back by 3 bases and J by 6 bases. The CDR3 DNA is TGTGCCAGCAGTGAGGGACTAGCGGGAGGAAAGACCCAGTACTTC. This sequence encodes CASSEGLAGGKTQYF.

The V gene is TRBV6-5, the J gene TRBJ1-5; D unresolved. CDR3 length: 13 amino acids. The V end was cut by 5 bases, the J end by 0 bases, with 5 bases between. Looked up from germline, CDR1 is MNHEY and CDR2 is SVGAGI. The CDR3 DNA sequence: TGTGCCAGCAGTCGTAGTAGCAATCAGCCCCAGCATTTT. This translates into CASSRSSNQPQHF.

The chain employs TRBV6-1 and TRBJ2-3; 10 bases fit TRBD2. The CDR3 is made up of 13 amino acids. Germline assignment: CDR1 MNHNS and CDR2 SASEGT. V was clipped by 4 bases and J by 12 bases; unmatched bases: 7. CDR3 DNA: TGTGCCAGCAGTGGTAGCGGGGGGTCGACACAGTATTTT. It codes for CASSGSGGSTQYF.

The rearrangement links TRBV27 to TRBJ1-5; 7 bases are a match to TRBD1. The CDR3 runs 15 residues. Germline CDR1 MNHEY, CDR2 SMNVEV (reference sequence). V lost 6 bases, J lost 6 bases, and 11 bases stayed unmatched. The CDR3 coding sequence is TGTGCCAGCAGGCAAGAGGGGGCTGAAAGTCAGCCCCAGCATTTT. As protein: CASRQEGAESQPQHF.

The rearrangement uses TRBV10-3 and TRBJ1-1; no clear D. Germline-derived CDR1 and CDR2 are ENHRY and SYGVKD. Deletions cut 1 base from V and 10 bases from J, with 16 bases between. The CDR3 totals 14 residues. CDR3 coding DNA: TGTGCCATCAGTGAGTTGGGCGGGTCGGTGGGAGCTTTCTTT. Protein product: CAISELGGSVGAFF.

This clone was seen only a few times. The chain links TRBV18 to TRBJ1-2, with D uncertain. The germline gives CDR1 KGHSH, CDR2 LQKENI. V was clipped by 2 bases and J by 4 bases, with 11 bases between them. There are 14 residues in the CDR3. The CDR3 DNA sequence: TGTGCCAGCTCACCAAGAGGCTTTCTCTATGGCTACACCTTC. Its protein product is CASSPRGFLYGYTF.

The chain carries TRBV4-2 and TRBJ1-5; TRBD1 matches 7 bases. Trimming removed 1 base from V and 3 bases from J; junction bases left unmatched: 3. The CDR3 loop spans 15 amino acids. CDR1 and CDR2 (germline): LGHNA, YNFKEQ. The CDR3, as DNA: TGTGCCAGCAGCCAAGGGGGACAGCTCAATCAGCCCCAGCATTTT. Protein: CASSQGGQLNQPQHF.

This clone has a single count. This chain links TRBV7-2 with TRBJ1-2; 11 bases line up with TRBD1. This CDR3 has 15 amino acids. CDR1 and CDR2 from the germline V gene are SGHTA and FQGNSA. J gave up 6 bases and V 1 base, and 4 bases lay outside the gene matches. In nucleotides, the CDR3 is TGTGCCAGCAGCTTAGGAGGGGACAGGGGGAATGGCTACACCTTC. Translation: CASSLGGDRGNGYTF.

In its sample, this clone was seen once. V and J are TRBV7-2 and TRBJ1-2; 10 bases line up with TRBD1. V lost 5 bases and J lost 4; bases outside the gene matches: 7. There are 15 residues in the CDR3. Germline V gives CDR1 SGHTA, CDR2 FQGNSA. The CDR3 DNA is TGTGCCAGCAGCCCCCCGACAGGGGGCGCCTATGGCTACACCTTC. This translates into CASSPPTGGAYGYTF. Full variable domain (missing parts from reference TRBV7-2 and TRBJ1-2): GAGVSQSPSNKVTEKGKDVELRCDPISGHTALYWYRQSLGQGLEFLIYFQGNSAPDKSGLPSDRFSAERTGGSVSTLTIQRTQQEDSAVYLCASSPPTGGAYGYTFGSGTRLTVV.

This sequence joins TRBV7-3 and TRBJ2-5; 7 bases align to TRBD1. Germline lookup yields CDR1 SGHTA and CDR2 FQGTGA. Losses at the gene ends were 4 bases for V and 5 bases for J; bases not matched to a gene: 10. The CDR3 sequence is 15 residues long. This chain's CDR3 is CASSSQGLRPETQYF. CDR3 nucleotides: TGTGCCAGCAGCTCACAGGGGTTACGTCCGGAGACCCAGTACTTC.

The chain couples TRBV30 to TRBJ1-3; 8 positions match TRBD1. After removal of 5 bases from V and 3 bases from J, the junction contained 9 bases not matched to a gene. The germline CDR1 and CDR2 sequences are GTSNPN and SVGIG (reference sequence). The CDR3 is 15 amino acids. CDR3 sequence (DNA): TGTGCCTGGGACCCGACAGGGGTAGTTGGAAACACCATATATTTT. Protein: CAWDPTGVVGNTIYF.

The gene calls are TRBV28 and TRBJ2-1; D not resolved. In germline, CDR1 is MDHEN, CDR2 SYDVKM. This CDR3 has 12 residues. V lost 6 bases and J lost 11, with 14 bases in between. CDR3 in DNA: TGTGCCAGCAGCCCACAAAAGTCGAAGCAGTTCTTC. Its translation: CASSPQKSKQFF.

The J gene is TRBJ2-1, the V gene TRBV6-6; TRBD2 matches at 10 bases. This CDR3 contains 16 residues. V lost 5 bases and J lost 1; bases outside the gene matches: 5. From germline, CDR1 is MNHNY and CDR2 SVGAGI (reference sequence). This CDR3 reads CASSPRLAGSYNEQFF. CDR3 DNA: TGTGCCAGCAGTCCCAGACTAGCGGGTTCCTACAATGAGCAGTTCTTC.

The rearrangement links TRBV7-2 to TRBJ2-5; 10 bases are a match to TRBD2. Germline V gives CDR1 SGHTA, CDR2 FQGNSA. This CDR3 spans 15 amino acids. Germline trimming cut 4 bases from V and 4 bases from J; bases unmatched to any gene: 6. The CDR3, as DNA: TGTGCCAGCAGCTCAGCGGGGGGGCCTAGAGAGACCCAGTACTTC. Protein sequence: CASSSAGGPRETQYF.

V usage is TRBV29-1 and J usage is TRBJ1-2; possible D gene TRBD1, 6 bases. V was cut by 4 bases and J by 5 bases, with 11 bases left in between. The length of the CDR3 is 12 residues. Germline loops: CDR1 SQVTM, CDR2 ANQGSEA. In DNA form, the CDR3 reads TGCAGCGTTGTAGGGCAGGGGTATGGCTACACCTTC. It translates to CSVVGQGYGYTF.

The gene calls are TRBV19 and TRBJ2-1; D unclear. There are 13 residues in the CDR3. V lost 3 bases to trimming and J lost 9 bases, with 12 bases between them. Germline V gene data show CDR1 as LNHDA and CDR2 as SQIVND (reference sequence). This chain's CDR3 is CASSMKLISEQFF. The DNA of the CDR3 is TGTGCCAGTAGTATGAAGCTTATTAGTGAGCAGTTCTTC.

This clone occurred many times. The chain carries TRBV19 and TRBJ2-1; 15 nucleotides agree with TRBD2. V was pared by 5 bases and J by 12 bases, with 8 bases of the junction left unmatched. Germline lookup yields CDR1 LNHDA and CDR2 SQIVND (reference sequence). The CDR3 extends over 15 amino acids. The chain's CDR3 is CASSPGTSGGLMQFF. DNA of the CDR3: TGTGCCAGTAGTCCTGGGACTAGCGGGGGGCTAATGCAGTTCTTC.

The genes are TRBV7-9 and TRBJ2-7; 7 bases are a match to TRBD1. Germline CDR1 reads SEHNR; CDR2 reads FQNEAQ (reference sequence). CDR3 length equals 13 residues. J was trimmed by 3 bases and V by 3 bases; bases with no gene match: 2. CDR3 residues: CASSLDRLYEQYF. The CDR3 region has the DNA TGTGCCAGCAGCTTGGACAGGCTCTACGAGCAGTACTTC.

In DNA form, the CDR3 reads TGTGCCAGCAGTGCCTCAGGCAGGGGGCGGAATTCACCCCTCCACTTT. This translates into CASSASGRGRNSPLHF. The rearrangement links TRBV6-1 to TRBJ1-6, with 8 bases identical to TRBD1. The CDR3 consists of 16 residues. Germline CDR1 and CDR2: MNHNS and SASEGT. The junction had 9 bases not matched to a gene; V was cut back by 4 bases and J by 7 bases.

This clone turned up a few times. The rearrangement joins TRBV11-2 to TRBJ1-3; the D is unclear. CDR3 size: 14 residues. Trimming shortened V by 4 bases and J by 0 bases, and 7 bases separated the two germline ends. The V gene's germline CDR1 is SGHAT and CDR2 FQNNGV. CDR3 nucleotides: TGTGCCAGCAGCTCCTTGAGCTCTGGAAACACCATATATTTT. This codes for CASSSLSSGNTIYF.

This clone was detected only once. V gene TRBV11-2 combines with J gene TRBJ2-7; tentative D call: TRBD2 (5 bases). Trimming shortened V by 6 bases and J by 6 bases, and 12 bases separated the two germline ends. Germline-derived CDR1 and CDR2 are SGHAT and FQNNGV. The CDR3 has 12 residues. The CDR3 DNA reads TGTGCCAGCAGTCTTAGCGATCGCGAGCAGTACTTC. Translation: CASSLSDREQYF. Full variable domain (outside the CDR3, taken from reference TRBV11-2 and TRBJ2-7): EAGVAQSPRYKIIEKRQSVAFWCNPISGHATLYWYQQILGQGPKLLIQFQNNGVVDDSQLPKDRFSAERLKGVDSTLKIQPAKLEDSAVYLCASSLSDREQYFGPGTRLTVT.

The V call is TRBV10-2, the J call TRBJ2-1, with D hard to call. Germline loops: CDR1 WSHSY, CDR2 SAAADI. There are 11 residues in the CDR3. Between the trimmed V and J ends, which lost 8 bases and 6 bases, there was a span of 8 bases. CDR3 nucleotide sequence: TGCGCCAGCGTCCTTCTCAATGAGCAGTTCTTC. Residues: CASVLLNEQFF.